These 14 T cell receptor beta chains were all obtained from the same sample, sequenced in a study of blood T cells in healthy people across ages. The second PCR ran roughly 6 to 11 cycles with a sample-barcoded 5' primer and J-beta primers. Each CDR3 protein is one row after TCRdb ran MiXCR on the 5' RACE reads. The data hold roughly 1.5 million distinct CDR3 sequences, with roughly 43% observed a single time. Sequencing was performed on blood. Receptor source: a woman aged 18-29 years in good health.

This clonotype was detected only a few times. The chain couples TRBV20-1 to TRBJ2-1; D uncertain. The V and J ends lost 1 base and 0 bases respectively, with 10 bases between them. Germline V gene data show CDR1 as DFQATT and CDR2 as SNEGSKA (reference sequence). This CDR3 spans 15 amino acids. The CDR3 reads CSARVGVSSYNEQFF. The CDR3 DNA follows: TGCAGTGCTAGAGTCGGAGTTAGCTCCTACAATGAGCAGTTCTTC.

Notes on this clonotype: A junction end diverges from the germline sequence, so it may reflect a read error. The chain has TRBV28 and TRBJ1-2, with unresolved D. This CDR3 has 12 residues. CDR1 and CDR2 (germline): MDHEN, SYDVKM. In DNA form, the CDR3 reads TGTGCCAGCAGGTTATCGTGGTATGGCTACACCTTC. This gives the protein CASRLSWYGYTF.

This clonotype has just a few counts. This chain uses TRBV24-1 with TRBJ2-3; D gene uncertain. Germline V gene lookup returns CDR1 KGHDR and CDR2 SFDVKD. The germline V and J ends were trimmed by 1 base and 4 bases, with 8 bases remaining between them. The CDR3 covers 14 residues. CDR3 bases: TGTGCCACCAGTGATTTCGGCTATCCAGATACGCAGTATTTT. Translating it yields CATSDFGYPDTQYF.

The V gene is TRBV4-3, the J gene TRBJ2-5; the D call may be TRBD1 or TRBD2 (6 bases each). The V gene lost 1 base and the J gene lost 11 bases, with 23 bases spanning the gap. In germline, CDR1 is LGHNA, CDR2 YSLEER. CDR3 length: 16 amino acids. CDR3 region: CASSQAAGHGVNEQYF. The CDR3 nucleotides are TGCGCCAGCAGCCAAGCTGCGGGACACGGGGTCAATGAGCAGTACTTC.

The CDR3 coding sequence is TGTGCCAGCAGCGGTAGCCGGGACGGACTCCTCTACGAGCAGTACTTC. Its protein is CASSGSRDGLLYEQYF. The rearrangement joins TRBV9 to TRBJ2-7; D tentatively fits TRBD1 or TRBD2 (5 bases each). Germline-derived CDR1 and CDR2 are SGDLS and YYNGEE. V lost 3 bases to trimming and J lost 3 bases, with 19 bases between them. The CDR3 totals 16 residues.

CDR3 DNA sequence: TGTGCCACCAGTGACCCGACAGGGGCAGGAGATACGCAGTATTTT. Protein product: CATSDPTGAGDTQYF. This chain joins TRBV24-1 and TRBJ2-3, with 8 bases fitting TRBD1. Trimming removed 4 bases from V and 5 bases from J; junction bases left unmatched: 7. The length of the CDR3 is 15 residues. Germline values: CDR1 KGHDR, CDR2 SFDVKD.

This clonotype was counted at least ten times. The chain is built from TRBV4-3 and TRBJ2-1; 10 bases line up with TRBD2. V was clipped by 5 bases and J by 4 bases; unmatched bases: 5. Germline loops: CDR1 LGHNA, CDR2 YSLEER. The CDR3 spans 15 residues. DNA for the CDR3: TGCGCCAGCAGCTACGGACTAGCGGTTTACAATGAGCAGTTCTTC. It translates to CASSYGLAVYNEQFF.

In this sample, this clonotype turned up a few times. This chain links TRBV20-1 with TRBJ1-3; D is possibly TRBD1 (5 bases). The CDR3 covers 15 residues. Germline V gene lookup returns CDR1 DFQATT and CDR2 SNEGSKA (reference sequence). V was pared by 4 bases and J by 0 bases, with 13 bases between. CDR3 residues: CSATGTSSSGNTIYF. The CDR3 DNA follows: TGCAGTGCTACCGGGACGAGTTCCTCTGGAAACACCATATATTTT.

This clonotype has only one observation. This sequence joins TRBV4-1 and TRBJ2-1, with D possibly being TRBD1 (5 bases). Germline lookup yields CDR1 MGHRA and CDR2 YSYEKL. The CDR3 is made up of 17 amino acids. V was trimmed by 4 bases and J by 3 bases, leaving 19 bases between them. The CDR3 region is CASSPIRAGFRYNEQFF. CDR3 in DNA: TGCGCCAGCAGCCCCATCAGGGCAGGGTTCCGCTACAATGAGCAGTTCTTC.

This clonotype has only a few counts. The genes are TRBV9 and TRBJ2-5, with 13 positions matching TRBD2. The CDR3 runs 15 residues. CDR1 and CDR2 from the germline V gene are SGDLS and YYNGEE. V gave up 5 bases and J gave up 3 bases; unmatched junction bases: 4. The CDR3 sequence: CASSTGTSGKETQYF. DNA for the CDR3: TGTGCCAGCAGTACCGGGACTAGCGGGAAAGAGACCCAGTACTTC.

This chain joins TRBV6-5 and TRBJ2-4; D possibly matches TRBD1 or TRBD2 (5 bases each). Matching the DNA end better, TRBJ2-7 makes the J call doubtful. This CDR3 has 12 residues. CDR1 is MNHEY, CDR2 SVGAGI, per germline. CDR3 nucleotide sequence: TGTGCCAGCAGTAGGGACCTCCACGAGCAGTACTTC. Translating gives CASSRDLHEQYF.

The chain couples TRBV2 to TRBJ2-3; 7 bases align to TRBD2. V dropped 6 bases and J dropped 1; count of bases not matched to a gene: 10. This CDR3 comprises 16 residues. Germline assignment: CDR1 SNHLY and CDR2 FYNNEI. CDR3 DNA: TGTGCCAGCAGATTCCCGGCTAGCGGACGCACAGATACGCAGTATTTT. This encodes CASRFPASGRTDTQYF.

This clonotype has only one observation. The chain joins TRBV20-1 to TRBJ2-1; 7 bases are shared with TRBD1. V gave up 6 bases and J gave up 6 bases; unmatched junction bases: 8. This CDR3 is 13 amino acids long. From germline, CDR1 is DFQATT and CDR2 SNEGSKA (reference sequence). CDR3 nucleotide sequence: TGCAGTGCCCGGGGACAGAGTTGCAATGAGCAGTTCTTC. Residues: CSARGQSCNEQFF.

The CDR3 region is CASSSHSSGYTGELFF. The CDR3 nucleotides read TGTGCCAGCAGCTCACATTCTAGCGGTTACACCGGGGAGCTGTTTTTT. The chain uses TRBV5-4 and TRBJ2-2; 7 bases fit TRBD2. CDR3 length: 16 amino acids. Germline CDR1 SGHNT, CDR2 YYREEE (reference sequence). J lost 3 bases, V lost 3 bases, and 8 bases had no gene match.